This T cell receptor (beta chain) was documented in a study of CD8+CD57+ T cells in acquired aplastic anemia. Per the germline V gene, CDR1 is LGHDT and CDR2 is YNNKEL (reference sequence). The CDR3 totals 15 residues. J lost 6 bases, V lost 4 bases, and 11 bases had no gene match. Genomic DNA provided the template from which TCR beta VDJ and CDR3 profiles were obtained. MiXCR, run by TCRdb on the reads, gives a single entry per CDR3 protein. The sample lists 400,000 to 450,000 distinct CDR3 sequences; 65% to 75% were seen once. The chain carries TRBV3-1 and TRBJ2-7; TRBD2 agrees at 8 bases. The sample comprised sorted CD4+, CD8+, or CD8+CD57+ T cells (not recorded which) from PBMCs. This TCR derives from a human donor in good health, serving as a control. CDR3 protein: CASSPIAGGLIEQYF. DNA for the CDR3: TGTGCCAGCAGCCCCATCGCGGGAGGCCTTATCGAGCAGTACTTC.